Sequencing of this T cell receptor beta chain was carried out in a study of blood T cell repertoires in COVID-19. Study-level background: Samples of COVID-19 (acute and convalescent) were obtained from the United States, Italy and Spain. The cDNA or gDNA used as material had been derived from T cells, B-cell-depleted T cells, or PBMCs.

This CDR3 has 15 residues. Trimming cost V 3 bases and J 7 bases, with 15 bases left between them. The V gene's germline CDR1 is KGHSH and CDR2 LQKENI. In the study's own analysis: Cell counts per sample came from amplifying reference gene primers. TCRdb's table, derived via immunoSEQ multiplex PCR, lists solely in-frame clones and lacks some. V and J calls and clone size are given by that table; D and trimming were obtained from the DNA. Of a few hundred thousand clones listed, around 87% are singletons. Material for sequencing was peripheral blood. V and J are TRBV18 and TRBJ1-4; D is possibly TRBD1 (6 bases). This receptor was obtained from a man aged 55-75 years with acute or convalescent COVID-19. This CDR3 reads CASSPGAVGAEKLFF. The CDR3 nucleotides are TGTGCCAGCTCACCCGGGGCCGTGGGGGCTGAAAAACTGTTTTTT.